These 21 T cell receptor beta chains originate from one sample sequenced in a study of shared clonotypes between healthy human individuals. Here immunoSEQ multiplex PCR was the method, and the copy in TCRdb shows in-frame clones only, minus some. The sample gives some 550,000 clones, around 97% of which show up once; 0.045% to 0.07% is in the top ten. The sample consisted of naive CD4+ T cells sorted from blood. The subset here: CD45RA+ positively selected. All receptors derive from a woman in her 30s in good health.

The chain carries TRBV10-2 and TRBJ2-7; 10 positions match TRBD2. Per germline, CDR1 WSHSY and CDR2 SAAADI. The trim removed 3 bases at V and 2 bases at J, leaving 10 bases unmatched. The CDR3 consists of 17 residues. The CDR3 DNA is TGCGCCAGCAGTGATTTGGCTAGCGGGAGTAGACCCTACGAGCAGTACTTC. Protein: CASSDLASGSRPYEQYF.

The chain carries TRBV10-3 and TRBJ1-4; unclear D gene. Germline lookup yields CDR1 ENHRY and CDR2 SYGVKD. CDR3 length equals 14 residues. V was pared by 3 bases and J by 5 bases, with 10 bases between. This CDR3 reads CAISESWGNEKLFF. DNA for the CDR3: TGTGCCATCAGTGAAAGTTGGGGAAATGAAAAACTGTTTTTT.

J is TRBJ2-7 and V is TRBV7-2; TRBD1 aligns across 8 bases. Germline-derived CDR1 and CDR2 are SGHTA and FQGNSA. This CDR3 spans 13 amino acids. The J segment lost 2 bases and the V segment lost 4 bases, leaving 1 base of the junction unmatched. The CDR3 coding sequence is TGTGCCAGCAGCTCCAGGGGGCCCTACGAGCAGTACTTC. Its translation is CASSSRGPYEQYF.

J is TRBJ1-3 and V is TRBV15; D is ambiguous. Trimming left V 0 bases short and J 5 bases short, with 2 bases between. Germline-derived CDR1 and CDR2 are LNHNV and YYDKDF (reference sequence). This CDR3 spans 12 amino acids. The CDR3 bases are TGTGCCACCAGCAGAGATAGAAACACCATATATTTT. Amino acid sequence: CATSRDRNTIYF.

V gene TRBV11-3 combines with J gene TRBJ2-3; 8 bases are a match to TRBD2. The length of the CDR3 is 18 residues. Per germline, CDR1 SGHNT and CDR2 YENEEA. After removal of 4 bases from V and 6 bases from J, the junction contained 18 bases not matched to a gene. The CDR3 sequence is CASSSPGAGGTRGDTQYF. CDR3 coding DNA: TGTGCCAGCAGCTCCCCAGGGGCGGGGGGAACCCGAGGGGATACGCAGTATTTT.

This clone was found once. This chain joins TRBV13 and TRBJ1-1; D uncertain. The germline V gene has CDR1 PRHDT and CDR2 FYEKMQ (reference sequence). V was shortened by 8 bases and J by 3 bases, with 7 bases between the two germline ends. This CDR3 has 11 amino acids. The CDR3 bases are TGTGCCAGCGGCTCTGACACTGAAGCTTTCTTT. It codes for CASGSDTEAFF.

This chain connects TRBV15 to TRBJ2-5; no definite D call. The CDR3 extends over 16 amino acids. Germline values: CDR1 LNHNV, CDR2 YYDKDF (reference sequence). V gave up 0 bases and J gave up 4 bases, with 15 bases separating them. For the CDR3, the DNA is TGTGCCACCAGCAGAGATACTGCGGCCTCGTCAGAGACCCAGTACTTC. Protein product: CATSRDTAASSETQYF. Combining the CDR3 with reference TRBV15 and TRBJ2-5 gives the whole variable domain DAMVIQNPRYQVTQFGKPVTLSCSQTLNHNVMYWYQQKSSQAPKLLFHYYDKDFNNEADTPDNFQSRRPNTSFCFLDIRSPGLGDTAMYLCATSRDTAASSETQYFGPGTRLLVL.

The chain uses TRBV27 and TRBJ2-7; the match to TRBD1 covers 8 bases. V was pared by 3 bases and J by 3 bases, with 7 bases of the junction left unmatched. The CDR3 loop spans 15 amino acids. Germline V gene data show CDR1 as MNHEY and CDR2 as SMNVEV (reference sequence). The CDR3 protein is CASSFVGQGVYEQYF. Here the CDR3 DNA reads TGTGCCAGCAGTTTTGTAGGACAGGGCGTCTACGAGCAGTACTTC.

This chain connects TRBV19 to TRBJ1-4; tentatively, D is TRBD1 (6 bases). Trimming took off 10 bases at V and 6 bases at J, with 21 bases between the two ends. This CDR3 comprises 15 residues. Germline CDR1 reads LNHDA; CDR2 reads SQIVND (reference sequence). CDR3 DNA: TGTGCCACCCAAAAGGGGGGCGCCGATGATGAAAAACTGTTTTTT. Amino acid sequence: CATQKGGADDEKLFF.

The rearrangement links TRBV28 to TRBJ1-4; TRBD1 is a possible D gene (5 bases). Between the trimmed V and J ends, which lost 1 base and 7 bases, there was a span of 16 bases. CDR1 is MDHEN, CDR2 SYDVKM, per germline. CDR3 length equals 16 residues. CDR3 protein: CASSLSGAGIFEKLFF. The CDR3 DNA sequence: TGTGCCAGCAGTTTATCCGGGGCCGGCATATTTGAAAAACTGTTTTTT.

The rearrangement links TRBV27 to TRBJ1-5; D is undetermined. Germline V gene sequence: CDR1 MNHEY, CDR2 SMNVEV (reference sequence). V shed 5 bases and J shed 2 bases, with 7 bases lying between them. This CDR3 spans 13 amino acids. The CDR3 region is CASSMRGNQPQHF. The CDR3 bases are TGTGCCAGCAGTATGCGGGGCAATCAGCCCCAGCATTTT.

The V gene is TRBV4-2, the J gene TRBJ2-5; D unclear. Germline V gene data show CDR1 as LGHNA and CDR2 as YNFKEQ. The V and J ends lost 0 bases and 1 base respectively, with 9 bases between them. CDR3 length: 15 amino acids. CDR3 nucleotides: TGTGCCAGCAGCCAAGATTGGCAGAGCCAAGAGACCCAGTACTTC. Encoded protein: CASSQDWQSQETQYF.

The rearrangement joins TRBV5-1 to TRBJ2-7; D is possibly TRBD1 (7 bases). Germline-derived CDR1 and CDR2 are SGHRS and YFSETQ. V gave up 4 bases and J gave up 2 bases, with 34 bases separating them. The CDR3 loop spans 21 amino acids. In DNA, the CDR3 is TGCGCCAGCAGCAACAGACAGGGCGGGGCCCTCCCCAACAGTATCCCCTACGAGCAGTACTTC. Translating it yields CASSNRQGGALPNSIPYEQYF.

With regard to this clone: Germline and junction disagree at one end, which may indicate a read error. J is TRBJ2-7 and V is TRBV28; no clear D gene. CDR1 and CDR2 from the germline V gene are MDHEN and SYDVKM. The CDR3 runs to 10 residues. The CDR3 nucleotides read TGCCCCAGCAGCCGGTGCGAGCAGTACTTC. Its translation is CPSSRCEQYF.

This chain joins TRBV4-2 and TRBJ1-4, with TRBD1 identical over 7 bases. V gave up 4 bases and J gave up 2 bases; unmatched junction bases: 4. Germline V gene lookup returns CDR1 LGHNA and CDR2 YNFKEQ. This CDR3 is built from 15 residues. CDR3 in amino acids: CASSLTGTTNEKLFF. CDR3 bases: TGTGCCAGCAGCCTGACAGGGACCACTAATGAAAAACTGTTTTTT.

CDR3 residues: CASSQGHREKLFF. As DNA, the CDR3 is TGTGCCAGCAGCCAAGGCCACAGAGAAAAACTGTTTTTT. The chain is built from TRBV4-2 and TRBJ1-4; no reliable D call. The germline V gene has CDR1 LGHNA and CDR2 YNFKEQ. The CDR3 runs 13 residues. Between the trimmed V and J ends, which lost 1 base and 8 bases, there was a span of 8 bases.

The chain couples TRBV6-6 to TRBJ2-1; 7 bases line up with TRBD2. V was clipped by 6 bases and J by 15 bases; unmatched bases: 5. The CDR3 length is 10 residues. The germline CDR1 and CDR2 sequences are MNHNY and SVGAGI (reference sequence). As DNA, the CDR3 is TGTGCCAGCAGCGACGGGAGGCTGTTCTTC. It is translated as CASSDGRLFF.

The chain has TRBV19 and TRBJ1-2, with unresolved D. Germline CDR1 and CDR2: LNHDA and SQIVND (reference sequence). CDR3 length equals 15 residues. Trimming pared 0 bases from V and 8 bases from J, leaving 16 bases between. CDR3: CASSIDRRTYAGYTF. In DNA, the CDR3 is TGTGCCAGTAGTATAGATCGAAGAACATACGCCGGCTACACCTTC. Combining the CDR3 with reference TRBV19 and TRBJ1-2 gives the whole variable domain DGGITQSPKYLFRKEGQNVTLSCEQNLNHDAMYWYRQDPGQGLRLIYYSQIVNDFQKGDIAEGYSVSREKKESFPLTVTSAQKNPTAFYLCASSIDRRTYAGYTFGSGTRLTVV.

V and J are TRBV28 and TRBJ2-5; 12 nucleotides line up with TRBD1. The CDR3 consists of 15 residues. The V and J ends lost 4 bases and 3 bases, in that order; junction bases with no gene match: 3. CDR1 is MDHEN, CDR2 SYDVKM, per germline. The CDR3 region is CASSWDRGLEETQYF. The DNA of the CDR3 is TGTGCCAGCAGTTGGGACAGGGGGCTGGAAGAGACCCAGTACTTC.

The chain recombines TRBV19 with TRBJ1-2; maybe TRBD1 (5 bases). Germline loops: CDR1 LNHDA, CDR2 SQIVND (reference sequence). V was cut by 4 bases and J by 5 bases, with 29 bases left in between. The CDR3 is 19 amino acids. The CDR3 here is CASSKVLGPPEFLSYGYTF. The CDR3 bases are TGTGCCAGTAGTAAGGTGCTGGGGCCGCCGGAGTTCCTAAGTTATGGCTACACCTTC.

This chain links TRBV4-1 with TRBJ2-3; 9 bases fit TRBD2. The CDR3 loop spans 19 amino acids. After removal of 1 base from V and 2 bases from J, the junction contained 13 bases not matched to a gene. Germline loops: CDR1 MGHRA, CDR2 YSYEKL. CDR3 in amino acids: CASSQAVAGGPLNTDTQYF. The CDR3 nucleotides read TGCGCCAGCAGCCAAGCCGTGGCGGGAGGGCCGCTGAACACAGATACGCAGTATTTT.